The 2 T cell receptor beta chains given below trace back to one sample, sequenced in a study of blood T cell repertoires in COVID-19 (dated by TCRdb to about 2020). The library was generated by the immunoSEQ multiplex PCR assay. TCRdb stores this immuneACCESS table with in-frame sequences only. Part of the clones is absent; in the studies checked, under half of the shortfall reflects unresolved V genes, and no reason is known for the rest. The sample records just under 350,000 clones, about 83% of which are singletons. Just under 3% of the sample lies in the top ten. The sequenced sample consisted of peripheral blood. The receptors stem from a man aged 30-40 years with active or convalescent COVID-19.

The rearrangement uses TRBV30 and TRBJ2-7; 7 positions match TRBD2. Germline-derived CDR1 and CDR2 are GTSNPN and SVGIG (reference sequence). The CDR3 sequence is 14 residues long. V dropped 3 bases and J dropped 6; count of bases not matched to a gene: 11. The CDR3 loop is CAWSPPGWGGEQYF. DNA of the CDR3: TGTGCCTGGAGCCCCCCAGGGTGGGGGGGCGAGCAGTACTTC.

This chain links TRBV6-6 with TRBJ2-2; no reliable D call. V was clipped by 4 bases and J by 6 bases, with 9 bases between them. Germline values: CDR1 MNHNY, CDR2 SVGAGI (reference sequence). The CDR3 runs 13 residues. The CDR3 is CASSSPPAGELFF. The CDR3 DNA reads as TGTGCCAGCAGTTCCCCCCCGGCCGGGGAGCTGTTTTTT.